Listed below are T cell receptor beta chains from one sample, sequenced in a study of Graves' ophthalmopathy and Graves' hyperthyroidism. Using its own MiXCR run on the multiplex PCR reads, TCRdb lists one record per CDR3 protein. The sample lists approximately 640,000 distinct CDR3 sequences, over 40% occurring once. The sequenced material came from peripheral blood. These receptors came from an adult man with Graves' ophthalmopathy. Both conserved end residues are part of each CDR3. A D gene is named only where the DNA matches it firmly. Where a row states a size, it is once, few, many or the class of an expanded clone; other rows omit it.

CDR3aa: CASSDQGANVLTF; CDR3nt: TGTGCCAGCAGTGACCAGGGAGCCAACGTCCTGACTTTC; j_gene: TRBJ2-6; v_gene: TRBV2; abundance: .; d_gene: .
CDR3aa: CASSRTGGPRETQYF; CDR3nt: TGCGCCAGCAGCCGGACAGGGGGCCCCCGAGAGACCCAGTACTTC; j_gene: TRBJ2-5; v_gene: TRBV4-1; abundance: .; d_gene: TRBD1
CDR3aa: CASSLGFRAAFF; CDR3nt: TGTGCCAGCAGCTTAGGGTTCAGGGCGGCTTTCTTT; j_gene: TRBJ1-1; v_gene: TRBV7-9; abundance: many; d_gene: .
CDR3aa: CSARLGMWYGYTF; CDR3nt: TGCAGCGCTCGCTTGGGGATGTGGTATGGCTACACCTTC; j_gene: TRBJ1-2; v_gene: TRBV29-1; abundance: many; d_gene: .
CDR3aa: CASSFTNRGAGELFF; CDR3nt: TGTGCCAGCAGCTTCACAAACAGGGGGGCCGGGGAGCTGTTTTTT; j_gene: TRBJ2-2; v_gene: TRBV7-3; abundance: few; d_gene: TRBD1
CDR3aa: CSACLREGTEAFF; CDR3nt: TGCAGCGCATGCCTGAGGGAGGGCACTGAAGCTTTCTTT; j_gene: TRBJ1-1; v_gene: TRBV29-1; abundance: many; d_gene: .
CDR3aa: CASSLSREEEAFF; CDR3nt: TGTGCCAGCAGCTTATCTAGGGAGGAAGAAGCTTTCTTT; j_gene: TRBJ1-1; v_gene: TRBV25-1; abundance: .; d_gene: .
CDR3aa: CSVWGGTETQYF; CDR3nt: TGCAGCGTATGGGGAGGGACAGAGACCCAGTACTTC; j_gene: TRBJ2-5; v_gene: TRBV29-1; abundance: .; d_gene: TRBD2
CDR3aa: CSARPPGGAGTEAFF; CDR3nt: TGCAGTGCTAGACCACCAGGGGGCGCCGGCACTGAAGCTTTCTTT; j_gene: TRBJ1-1; v_gene: TRBV20-1; abundance: few; d_gene: TRBD1
CDR3aa: CASSPLGGKETQYF; CDR3nt: TGTGCCAGCAGCCCCCTCGGGGGCAAGGAGACCCAGTACTTC; j_gene: TRBJ2-5; v_gene: TRBV7-9; abundance: many; d_gene: .
CDR3aa: CASSWTATNEKLFF; CDR3nt: TGTGCCAGCAGTTGGACAGCAACTAATGAAAAACTGTTTTTT; j_gene: TRBJ1-4; v_gene: TRBV12-3/TRBV12-4; abundance: many; d_gene: .
CDR3aa: CASSALTGKGFTEAFF; CDR3nt: TGTGCCAGCAGCGCCCTCACCGGGAAGGGGTTCACTGAAGCTTTCTTT; j_gene: TRBJ1-1; v_gene: TRBV7-6; abundance: .; d_gene: .
CDR3aa: CACGTSGRNEQYF; CDR3nt: TGTGCGTGCGGGACTAGCGGGAGAAACGAGCAGTACTTC; j_gene: TRBJ2-7; v_gene: TRBV6-2/TRBV6-3; abundance: .; d_gene: TRBD2
CDR3aa: CASSLSGAVDGYTF; CDR3nt: TGTGCCAGCAGTTTATCAGGGGCAGTAGATGGCTACACCTTC; j_gene: TRBJ1-2; v_gene: TRBV12-3/TRBV12-4; abundance: many; d_gene: .
CDR3aa: CAISENPGIAYNSPLHF; CDR3nt: TGTGCCATCAGTGAGAACCCAGGGATCGCCTATAATTCACCCCTCCACTTT; j_gene: TRBJ1-6; v_gene: TRBV10-3; abundance: many; d_gene: .
CDR3aa: CASSLTGTSYQETQYF; CDR3nt: TGTGCCAGCAGCTTAACCGGGACGTCATACCAAGAGACCCAGTACTTC; j_gene: TRBJ2-5; v_gene: TRBV7-8; abundance: many; d_gene: .
CDR3aa: CASSPTADTQYF; CDR3nt: TGTGCCAGCTCACCAACCGCAGATACGCAGTATTTT; j_gene: TRBJ2-3; v_gene: TRBV25-1; abundance: .; d_gene: .
CDR3aa: CASSIGGIDSPLHF; CDR3nt: TGTGCCAGTAGCATTGGGGGAATTGATTCACCCCTCCACTTT; j_gene: TRBJ1-6; v_gene: TRBV19; abundance: many; d_gene: .
CDR3aa: CASSLDSEETQYF; CDR3nt: TGTGCCAGCAGTTTAGACAGCGAAGAGACCCAGTACTTC; j_gene: TRBJ2-5; v_gene: TRBV12-3/TRBV12-4; abundance: .; d_gene: .
CDR3aa: CASSYLLAEAFF; CDR3nt: TGTGCCAGCAGCTATCTCCTCGCTGAAGCTTTCTTT; j_gene: TRBJ1-1; v_gene: TRBV12-3/TRBV12-4; abundance: many; d_gene: .
CDR3aa: CATAAGDQEYF; CDR3nt: TGTGCCACCGCGGCAGGAGACCAAGAGTACTTC; j_gene: TRBJ2-5; v_gene: TRBV9; abundance: many; d_gene: .
CDR3aa: CATSRELGLNEQYF; CDR3nt: TGTGCCACCAGCAGAGAACTAGGTCTGAATGAGCAGTACTTC; j_gene: TRBJ2-7; v_gene: TRBV15; abundance: .; d_gene: .
CDR3aa: CARSLYHSQNTEAFF; CDR3nt: TGTGCCCGCAGTTTATATCACAGCCAGAACACTGAAGCTTTCTTT; j_gene: TRBJ1-1; v_gene: TRBV27; abundance: .; d_gene: .
CDR3aa: CASSFNDQPQHF; CDR3nt: TGTGCCAGCAGTTTCAATGATCAGCCCCAGCATTTT; j_gene: TRBJ1-5; v_gene: TRBV12-3/TRBV12-4; abundance: many; d_gene: .
CDR3aa: CATSRDQGYEHF; CDR3nt: TGTGCCACCAGCAGAGATCAGGGCTACGAGCATTTT; j_gene: TRBJ1-5; v_gene: TRBV15; abundance: few; d_gene: .
CDR3aa: CASSPGGGGDEQYF; CDR3nt: TGTGCCAGCAGCCCCGGGGGGGGGGGCGACGAGCAGTACTTC; j_gene: TRBJ2-7; v_gene: TRBV25-1; abundance: once; d_gene: TRBD2
CDR3aa: CASGQLLSYEQYF; CDR3nt: TGTGCCAGCGGGCAACTCCTCTCCTACGAGCAGTACTTC; j_gene: TRBJ2-7; v_gene: TRBV12-3/TRBV12-4; abundance: many; d_gene: .
CDR3aa: CASSTRGRGNTGELFF; CDR3nt: TGTGCCAGCTCCACTCGGGGCAGGGGAAACACCGGGGAGCTGTTTTTT; j_gene: TRBJ2-2; v_gene: TRBV25-1; abundance: .; d_gene: .
CDR3aa: CSVEHGLGGELFF; CDR3nt: TGCAGCGTTGAACATGGACTGGGAGGGGAGCTGTTTTTT; j_gene: TRBJ2-2; v_gene: TRBV29-1; abundance: once; d_gene: .
CDR3aa: CNHPGRRNTEAFF; CDR3nt: TGCAACCACCCGGGACGGAGGAACACTGAAGCTTTCTTT; j_gene: TRBJ1-1; v_gene: TRBV20-1; abundance: many; d_gene: .
CDR3aa: CSVEEGGGGVGYTF; CDR3nt: TGCAGCGTTGAAGAGGGCGGAGGGGGCGTTGGCTACACCTTC; j_gene: TRBJ1-2; v_gene: TRBV29-1; abundance: .; d_gene: TRBD1
CDR3aa: CASSQEDRGYEQYF; CDR3nt: TGTGCCAGCAGCCAAGAAGACAGGGGCTACGAGCAGTACTTC; j_gene: TRBJ2-7; v_gene: TRBV13; abundance: .; d_gene: TRBD1